This T cell receptor (beta chain) comes out of a study of response to subunit inactivated influenza vaccine. General study findings and limits: Few new T cells, the authors suggested, are recruited by each seasonal influenza vaccination.

V dropped 2 bases and J dropped 4 bases, with 4 bases sitting between them. The CDR3 runs to 11 residues. Germline CDR1 and CDR2: DFQATT and SNEGSKA (reference sequence). Via MiXCR, TCRdb re-called the RT-PCR reads, giving one row per CDR3 protein. The data hold just over 300,000 distinct CDR3 sequences, with 20% to 25% observed a single time. Details on this clonotype: The target antigen is unknown.

This chain connects TRBV20-1 to TRBJ2-3; D is unclear. This receptor was taken from a man between 50 and 69 years old who received an inactivated influenza vaccine. The input for sequencing was PBMCs from blood, taken about 19 months after vaccination. The CDR3 sequence: CSARFADTQYF. The CDR3 bases are TGCAGTGCTAGATTCGCAGATACGCAGTATTTT.